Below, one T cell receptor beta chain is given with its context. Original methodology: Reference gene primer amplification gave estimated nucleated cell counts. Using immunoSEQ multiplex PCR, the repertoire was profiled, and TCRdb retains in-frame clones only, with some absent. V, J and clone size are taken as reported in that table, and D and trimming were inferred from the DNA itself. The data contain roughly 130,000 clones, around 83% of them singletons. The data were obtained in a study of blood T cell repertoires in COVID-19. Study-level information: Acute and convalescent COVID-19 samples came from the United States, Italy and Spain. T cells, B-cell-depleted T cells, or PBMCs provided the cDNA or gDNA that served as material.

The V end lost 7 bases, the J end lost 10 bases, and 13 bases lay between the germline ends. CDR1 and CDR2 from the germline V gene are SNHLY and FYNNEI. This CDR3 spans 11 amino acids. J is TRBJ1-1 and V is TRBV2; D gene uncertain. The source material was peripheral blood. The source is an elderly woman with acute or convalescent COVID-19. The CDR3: CASNREVGAFF. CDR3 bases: TGTGCCAGCAATAGGGAGGTGGGAGCTTTCTTT.